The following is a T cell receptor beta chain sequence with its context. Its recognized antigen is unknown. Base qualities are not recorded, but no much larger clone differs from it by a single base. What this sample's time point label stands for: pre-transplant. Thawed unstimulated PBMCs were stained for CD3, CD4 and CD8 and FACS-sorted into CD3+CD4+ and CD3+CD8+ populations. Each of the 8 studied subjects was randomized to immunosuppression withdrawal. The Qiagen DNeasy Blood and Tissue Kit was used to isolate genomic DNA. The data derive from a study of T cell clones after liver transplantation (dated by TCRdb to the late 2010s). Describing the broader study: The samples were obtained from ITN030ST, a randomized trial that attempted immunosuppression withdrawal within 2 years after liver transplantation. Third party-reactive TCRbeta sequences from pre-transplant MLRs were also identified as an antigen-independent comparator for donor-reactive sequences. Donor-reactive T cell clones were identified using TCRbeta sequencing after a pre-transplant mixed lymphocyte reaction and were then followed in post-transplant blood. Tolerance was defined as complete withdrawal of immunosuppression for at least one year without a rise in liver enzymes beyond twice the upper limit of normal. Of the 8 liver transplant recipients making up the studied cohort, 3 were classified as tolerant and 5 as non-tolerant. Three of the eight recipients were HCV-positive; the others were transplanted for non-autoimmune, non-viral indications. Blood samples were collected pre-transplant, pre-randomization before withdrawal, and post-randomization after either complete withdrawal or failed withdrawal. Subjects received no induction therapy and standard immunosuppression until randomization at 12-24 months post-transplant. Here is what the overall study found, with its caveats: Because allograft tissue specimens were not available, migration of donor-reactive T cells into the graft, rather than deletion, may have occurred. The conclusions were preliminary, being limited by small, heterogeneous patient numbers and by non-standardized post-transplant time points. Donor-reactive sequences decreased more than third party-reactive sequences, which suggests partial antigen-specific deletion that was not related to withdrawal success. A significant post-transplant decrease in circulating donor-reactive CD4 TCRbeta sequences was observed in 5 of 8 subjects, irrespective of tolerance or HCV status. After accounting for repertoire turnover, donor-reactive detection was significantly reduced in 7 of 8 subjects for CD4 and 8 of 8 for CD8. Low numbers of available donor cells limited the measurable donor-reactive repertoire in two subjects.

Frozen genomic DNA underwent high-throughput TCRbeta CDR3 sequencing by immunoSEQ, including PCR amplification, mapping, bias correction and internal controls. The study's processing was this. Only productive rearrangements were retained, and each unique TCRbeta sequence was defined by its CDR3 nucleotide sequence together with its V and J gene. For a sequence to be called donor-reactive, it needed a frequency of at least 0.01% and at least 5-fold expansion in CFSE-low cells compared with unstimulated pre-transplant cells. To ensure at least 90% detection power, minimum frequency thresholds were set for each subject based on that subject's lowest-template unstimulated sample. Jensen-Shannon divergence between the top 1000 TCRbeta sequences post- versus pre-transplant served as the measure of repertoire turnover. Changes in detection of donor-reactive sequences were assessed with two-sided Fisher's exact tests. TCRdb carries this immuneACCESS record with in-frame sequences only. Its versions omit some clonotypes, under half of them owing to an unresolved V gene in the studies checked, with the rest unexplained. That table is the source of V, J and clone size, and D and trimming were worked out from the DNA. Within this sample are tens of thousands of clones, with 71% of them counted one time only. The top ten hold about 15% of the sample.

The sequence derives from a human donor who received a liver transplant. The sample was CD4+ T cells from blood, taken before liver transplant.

The DNA sequence is TGTGCCACCAGCAGAGATAGTTTGGGGACAGACCGAGAGACCCAGTACTTC. Translated, this is CATSRDSLGTDRETQYF. Here the chain combines TRBV15 and TRBJ2-5; 7 central nucleotides agree with TRBD1. Unmatched junction bases come to 11, with V trimmed by 0 bases and J by 4 bases. The germline V gene (reference sequence) yields LNHNV for CDR1 and YYDKDF for CDR2. Taken from cysteine to phenylalanine, the CDR3 has 17 residues. Kept here is only the CDR3 DNA, which spans 51 bases and is read in frame from base 1.